The entry below describes one TCR beta chain. Sequencing used immunoSEQ multiplex PCR; TCRdb keeps in-frame clones, though not all of them. The profile shows about 26,000 clones, more than 75% of them singletons. This specimen belongs to a study of T cells in localized non-small cell lung cancer. V was cut by 4 bases and J by 4 bases, with 16 bases left in between. Germline CDR1 is MNHEY and CDR2 is SMNVEV (reference sequence). The CDR3 contains 15 residues. The TCR originated in a woman aged 35 to 70 with stage I lung adenocarcinoma. The sample here was peripheral blood, taken before any cancer treatment. The chain joins TRBV27 to TRBJ1-1, with no clear D. Written as DNA, the CDR3 is TGTGCCAGCAGTTCAGTGACCGTCTGGGGCACTGAAGCTTTCTTT. Amino acids: CASSSVTVWGTEAFF.